The source of this T cell receptor (beta chain) is a study of cytomegalovirus exposure and HLA in healthy donors. The assay was immunoSEQ multiplex PCR, and TCRdb's table has in-frame clones only and misses some. The sample holds fewer than 150,000 clones; about nine tenths are singletons and the top ten take approximately 1.5%. The V and J ends lost 8 bases and 4 bases respectively, with 15 bases between them. Germline V gene data show CDR1 as MDHEN and CDR2 as SYDVKM. This CDR3 is 14 amino acids long. The sequencing sample was made of PBMCs. The TCR comes from a man aged 25-45 years in good health and CMV-seronegative. The rearrangement uses TRBV28 and TRBJ1-3; tentative D call: TRBD1 (6 bases). The CDR3 sequence: CASYAQGSGNTIYF. In nucleotides, the CDR3 is TGTGCCAGCTACGCCCAGGGGTCCGGAAACACCATATATTTT.